This T cell receptor (beta chain) was found in a study of T-cell reconstitution after alpha-beta-depleted transplantation in children. Notes on the study in general: Hyperexpanded clones declined; after one year, newly produced T cells mostly supplied diversity. Expanded clones from the graft, numbering several hundred, reportedly supplied alpha-beta T cells about two months after transplant. Diversity of TCRbeta at day 60 was high in some patients, arising from surviving recipient T cells and thymic progenitors.

Turning to this clonotype: The antigen is not known.

Preparation of the TCRbeta library used unique molecular identifiers. TCRdb used MiXCR to reprocess the PCR reads, holding one entry per CDR3 protein. The repertoire holds 780,000 or so distinct CDR3 sequences, with around 15% as singletons. Germline values: CDR1 SGHKS, CDR2 YYEKEE (reference sequence). V was shortened by 2 bases and J by 0 bases, with 9 bases between the two germline ends. This CDR3 has 14 residues. The sequence came from a male patient between 10 and 17 years old who had a stem cell transplant for acute lymphoblastic leukemia, so the T cells may come from the graft donor. Here the sequenced sample was PBMCs, mostly from graft donor cells, taken 360 days after TCRalphabeta/CD19-depleted stem cell transplant. The J gene is TRBJ2-7, the V gene TRBV5-5; D not certain. This CDR3 reads CASSFGFSSYEQYF. CDR3 DNA sequence: TGTGCCAGCAGCTTCGGGTTTAGCTCCTACGAGCAGTACTTC.